One sample yielded the 32 T cell receptor beta chains listed below, sequenced in a study of cytomegalovirus exposure and HLA in healthy donors. Sequenced by immunoSEQ multiplex PCR; TCRdb stores in-frame clones only, minus some. This sample has about 130,000 clones, with about 89% found just once. What was sequenced was PBMCs. These receptors came from a young woman in good health and CMV-seronegative.

The CDR3 DNA reads as TGTGCCAGCGGGGAAAGGGACAGGGACAACGATGAGCAGTTCTTC. This codes for CASGERDRDNDEQFF. This chain uses TRBV2 with TRBJ2-1; 9 bases line up with TRBD1. This CDR3 spans 15 amino acids. V trimming: 8 bases; J trimming: 8 bases; junction bases outside the gene matches: 13. Germline CDR1 is SNHLY and CDR2 is FYNNEI.

This chain connects TRBV28 to TRBJ1-5, with D hard to call. The V end lost 5 bases, the J end lost 8 bases, and 19 bases lay between the germline ends. The CDR3 contains 15 residues. Germline V gives CDR1 MDHEN, CDR2 SYDVKM. CDR3 DNA: TGTGCCAGCAGTCCCGAGGTCCCCACCGGTGAGCCCCAGCATTTT. This translates into CASSPEVPTGEPQHF.

The V and J genes are TRBV7-9 and TRBJ1-2, with no clear D. CDR1 and CDR2 from the germline V gene are SEHNR and FQNEAQ (reference sequence). The V and J ends lost 5 bases and 11 bases respectively, with 15 bases between them. The CDR3 consists of 12 residues. The CDR3 region is CASSRDDYEYTF. The CDR3 DNA reads TGTGCCAGCAGCCGGGATGATTACGAATACACCTTC. Full variable domain (missing parts from reference TRBV7-9 and TRBJ1-2): DTGVSQNPRHKITKRGQNVTFRCDPISEHNRLYWYRQTLGQGPEFLTYFQNEAQLEKSRLLSDRFSAERPKGSFSTLEIQRTEQGDSAMYLCASSRDDYEYTFGSGTRLTVV.

The chain joins TRBV5-1 to TRBJ1-1, with D hard to call. This CDR3 has 16 amino acids. Germline-derived CDR1 and CDR2 are SGHRS and YFSETQ. The V end lost 0 bases, the J end lost 0 bases, and 12 bases lay between the germline ends. The CDR3 bases are TGCGCCAGCAGCTTGGCTGGAACAGATATGAACACTGAAGCTTTCTTT. Its translation is CASSLAGTDMNTEAFF.

The chain employs TRBV28 and TRBJ1-1, with D maybe TRBD1 (6 bases). Germline assignment: CDR1 MDHEN and CDR2 SYDVKM. This CDR3 is built from 15 residues. Between the trimmed V and J ends, which lost 3 bases and 6 bases, there was a span of 17 bases. CDR3 amino acids: CASSFGAGARAEAFF. CDR3 nucleotides: TGTGCCAGCAGTTTCGGGGCAGGGGCTCGCGCTGAAGCTTTCTTT.

The genes are TRBV9 and TRBJ2-7; D perhaps matches TRBD2 (6 bases). Deletions cut 0 bases from V and 3 bases from J, with 22 bases between. This CDR3 contains 18 residues. Germline values: CDR1 SGDLS, CDR2 YYNGEE. The CDR3 DNA reads TGTGCCAGCAGCGTAGACCCCGTTCCGGGAGCGGCGGGCTACGAGCAGTACTTC. Amino acids: CASSVDPVPGAAGYEQYF.

A single count supports this clone. The chain combines TRBV19 with TRBJ2-6; 7 bases fit TRBD1. The V gene's germline CDR1 is LNHDA and CDR2 SQIVND (reference sequence). Trimming cost V 9 bases and J 0 bases; bases outside gene matches: 8. The CDR3 extends over 16 amino acids. The CDR3 DNA sequence: TGTGCCAGCAAGGGACAGCACATCTCTGGGGCCAACGTCCTGACTTTC. Protein sequence: CASKGQHISGANVLTF.

The chain carries TRBV2 and TRBJ2-7; the match to TRBD2 covers 7 bases. Unmatched junction bases numbered 21, after V lost 2 bases and J lost 2 bases. In germline, CDR1 is SNHLY, CDR2 FYNNEI. CDR3 length: 20 amino acids. CDR3 region: CASSERLGTLRREPAYEQYF. DNA of the CDR3: TGTGCCAGCAGTGAAAGGTTAGGGACCTTACGGCGGGAGCCCGCCTACGAGCAGTACTTC.

V is TRBV7-8 and J is TRBJ2-1, with D tentatively TRBD1 (5 bases). The CDR3 length is 15 residues. V was cut by 1 base and J by 8 bases, with 15 bases left in between. Germline V gene sequence: CDR1 SGHVS, CDR2 FQNEAQ. The CDR3 bases are TGTGCCAGCAGCTTAGAAGGGGCCCCTGAGGATGAGCAGTTCTTC. Encoded protein: CASSLEGAPEDEQFF.

This chain connects TRBV11-2 to TRBJ2-1; D remains unclear. Per the germline V gene, CDR1 is SGHAT and CDR2 is FQNNGV. V lost 1 base and J 9 bases, leaving 7 bases between the germline ends. The CDR3 runs to 12 residues. The CDR3 region has the DNA TGTGCCAGCAGCTTAGTGGCCTTTGAGCAGTTCTTC. Protein: CASSLVAFEQFF.

The CDR3 nucleotides read TGTGCCACCTTTGGACAGGGTGACGGCTACACCTTC. Its translation is CATFGQGDGYTF. V and J are TRBV28 and TRBJ1-2; 8 positions match TRBD1. V shed 10 bases and J 8 bases; nucleotides not matched to a gene: 9. The CDR3 contains 12 residues. Germline lookup yields CDR1 MDHEN and CDR2 SYDVKM.

As to this clone: An end of the junction differs from the germline gene, which may be a read error. V usage is TRBV29-1 and J usage is TRBJ2-2, with D perhaps TRBD2 (5 bases). The CDR3 is 9 residues long. Germline CDR1 is SQVTM and CDR2 is ANQGSEA. The CDR3 coding sequence is TGCAGCGACGACCGGGGAGCTGTTTTT. Translating gives CSDDRGAVF.

The chain is built from TRBV7-3 and TRBJ2-6; 7 bases align to TRBD1. This CDR3 spans 16 amino acids. The junction had 3 bases not matched to a gene; V was cut back by 3 bases and J by 1 base. Looked up from germline, CDR1 is SGHTA and CDR2 is FQGTGA. The CDR3 here is CASSLGQLSGANVLTF. The DNA of the CDR3 is TGTGCCAGCAGCTTGGGACAGCTTTCTGGGGCCAACGTCCTGACTTTC.

This clone came up once. This chain connects TRBV28 to TRBJ2-1; 9 bases are shared with TRBD2. Germline lookup yields CDR1 MDHEN and CDR2 SYDVKM. The CDR3 contains 16 residues. V shed 2 bases, J shed 1 base, and the junction held 3 bases outside the gene matches. Here the CDR3 DNA reads TGTGCCAGCAGTTTAGCGGGAGGGCTGTCCTACAATGAGCAGTTCTTC. Its protein product is CASSLAGGLSYNEQFF.

The V and J genes are TRBV30 and TRBJ2-1; 12 bases are shared with TRBD2. The germline CDR1 and CDR2 sequences are GTSNPN and SVGIG (reference sequence). This CDR3 comprises 13 residues. Unmatched junction bases numbered 5, after V lost 6 bases and J lost 8 bases. CDR3 loop: CACGLAGRDEQFF. The CDR3, as DNA: TGTGCCTGCGGACTAGCGGGAAGGGATGAGCAGTTCTTC.

The chain links TRBV5-4 to TRBJ2-1, with 11 bases that match TRBD2. CDR3 length: 14 amino acids. Germline CDR1 is SGHNT and CDR2 is YYREEE (reference sequence). Germline trimming cut 4 bases from V and 11 bases from J; bases unmatched to any gene: 8. CDR3 DNA sequence: TGTGCCAGCAGCATGGTAGCGGGAGGGCAGAAGCAGTTCTTC. Translation: CASSMVAGGQKQFF.

The chain has TRBV4-2 and TRBJ1-1; 7 nucleotides agree with TRBD1. The CDR3 contains 15 residues. The germline gives CDR1 LGHNA, CDR2 YNFKEQ. The V gene end was trimmed by 3 bases and the J gene end by 1 base; junction bases not matched to a gene: 5. In DNA form, the CDR3 reads TGTGCCAGCAGCCACCTAGACAGGGAGAACACTGAAGCTTTCTTT. This translates into CASSHLDRENTEAFF.

This clone was found a few times. The V call is TRBV18, the J call TRBJ2-7; no firm D call. There are 14 residues in the CDR3. Germline V lookup: CDR1 KGHSH, CDR2 LQKENI. V lost 0 bases and J lost 0, with 6 bases in between. CDR3 bases: TGTGCCAGCTCACCACCGCCAGGCTCCTACGAGCAGTACTTC. Translation: CASSPPPGSYEQYF.

The chain has TRBV7-2 and TRBJ2-1, with D tentatively TRBD2 (6 bases). This CDR3 spans 16 amino acids. Germline V gives CDR1 SGHTA, CDR2 FQGNSA. Between the trimmed V and J ends, which lost 2 bases and 3 bases, there was a span of 14 bases. CDR3 in amino acids: CASSLSRDTGYNEQFF. The CDR3 nucleotides are TGTGCCAGCAGCTTATCGCGGGATACTGGCTACAATGAGCAGTTCTTC.

This clone was seen a few times. The chain links TRBV29-1 to TRBJ2-7, with a tentative D call TRBD2 (6 bases). In germline, CDR1 is SQVTM, CDR2 ANQGSEA. This CDR3 has 13 residues. V was shortened by 5 bases and J by 6 bases, with 17 bases between the two germline ends. The CDR3 nucleotides are TGCAGCGTTATCGAGCACCGAGCGGGCGAGCAGTACTTC. It codes for CSVIEHRAGEQYF.

The V call is TRBV4-1, the J call TRBJ1-5; possible D gene TRBD1, 5 bases. The CDR3 contains 15 residues. Per the germline V gene, CDR1 is MGHRA and CDR2 is YSYEKL. The V gene lost 3 bases and the J gene lost 0 bases, with 9 bases spanning the gap. The CDR3: CASSHLGLSNQPQHF. Here the CDR3 DNA reads TGCGCCAGCAGCCACTTGGGACTTAGCAATCAGCCCCAGCATTTT.

The chain recombines TRBV7-6 with TRBJ2-1; a possible D gene is TRBD2 (6 bases). The CDR3 runs 13 residues. V was clipped by 1 base and J by 8 bases, with 9 bases between them. Germline loops: CDR1 SGHVS, CDR2 FNYEAQ. CDR3 sequence: CASSLGEVHEQFF. In DNA, the CDR3 is TGTGCCAGCAGCTTAGGGGAGGTCCATGAGCAGTTCTTC.

The chain recombines TRBV27 with TRBJ2-7; 12 bases map to TRBD1. Germline V gene sequence: CDR1 MNHEY, CDR2 SMNVEV (reference sequence). The J segment lost 9 bases and the V segment lost 6 bases, leaving 3 bases of the junction unmatched. This CDR3 spans 12 amino acids. The CDR3 protein is CASSQGQGAQYF. The CDR3 DNA sequence: TGTGCCAGCAGCCAGGGACAGGGGGCGCAGTACTTC.

The V gene is TRBV6-6, the J gene TRBJ2-1, with TRBD1 matching 7 bases. Germline CDR1 and CDR2: MNHNY and SVGAGI (reference sequence). CDR3 length: 14 residues. V was pared by 2 bases and J by 4 bases, with 2 bases of the junction left unmatched. The CDR3 sequence: CASSYEQGYNEQFF. Here the CDR3 DNA reads TGTGCCAGCAGTTACGAACAGGGGTACAATGAGCAGTTCTTC.

J is TRBJ1-1 and V is TRBV9, with D tentatively TRBD1 (5 bases). CDR1 is SGDLS and CDR2 is YYNGEE in the germline V gene. V was shortened by 0 bases and J by 0 bases, with 9 bases between the two germline ends. There are 15 residues in the CDR3. As DNA, the CDR3 is TGTGCCAGCAGCGTAGGTCAGGGCATGAACACTGAAGCTTTCTTT. It is translated as CASSVGQGMNTEAFF.

The J gene is TRBJ2-1, the V gene TRBV7-8; 8 bases line up with TRBD1. With 4 bases clipped from V and 4 bases from J, the junction kept 15 bases outside the gene matches. The germline V gene has CDR1 SGHVS and CDR2 FQNEAQ. This CDR3 has 18 residues. CDR3 in DNA: TGTGCCAGCAGCTCTGACAGGGGCGCCTTCGGGAGTTACAATGAGCAGTTCTTC. Translated, it gives CASSSDRGAFGSYNEQFF.

The chain links TRBV6-1 to TRBJ1-1; D remains unclear. V was cut by 7 bases and J by 5 bases, with 14 bases left in between. The CDR3 is 13 residues long. Germline V gives CDR1 MNHNS, CDR2 SASEGT. The CDR3 nucleotides are TGTGCCAGCACCGTCTCGCTTACAACTGAAGCTTTCTTT. Its translation is CASTVSLTTEAFF.

The chain is built from TRBV7-9 and TRBJ2-7; D possibly corresponds to TRBD1 (5 bases). The germline V and J ends were trimmed by 2 bases and 2 bases, with 13 bases remaining between them. Germline CDR1 is SEHNR and CDR2 is FQNEAQ (reference sequence). This CDR3 has 15 residues. The CDR3 DNA follows: TGTGCCAGCAGCTTATCCGCACAGGTACCCTACGAGCAGTACTTC. This encodes CASSLSAQVPYEQYF.

The V and J genes are TRBV4-1 and TRBJ2-5, with 7 bases that match TRBD2. V gave up 4 bases and J gave up 5 bases; unmatched junction bases: 13. Germline CDR1 is MGHRA and CDR2 is YSYEKL. The CDR3 length is 16 residues. The CDR3 DNA sequence: TGCGCCAGCAGCCTCAACCCGGGACTACAGTCGGAGACCCAGTACTTC. It yields the protein CASSLNPGLQSETQYF.

The chain employs TRBV12-5 and TRBJ1-5; TRBD1 matches at 8 bases. J gave up 7 bases and V 6 bases, and 8 bases lay outside the gene matches. CDR1 is LGHNT and CDR2 is FRNRAP in the germline V gene. The CDR3 runs to 14 residues. The CDR3 spells CASGRQGLGQPQHF. The CDR3, as DNA: TGTGCTAGTGGGAGACAGGGGCTAGGGCAGCCCCAGCATTTT.

This clone was found a few times. The gene calls are TRBV30 and TRBJ2-2; the D is unclear. The CDR3 contains 11 residues. CDR1 and CDR2 (germline): GTSNPN, SVGIG (reference sequence). The ends were cut back, 5 bases at V and 6 bases at J, with 7 bases in the middle. In nucleotides, the CDR3 is TGTGCCTGGCGAGTTTCCGGGGAGCTGTTTTTT. Protein sequence: CAWRVSGELFF.

DNA of the CDR3: TGTGCCAGTAGTCTGGGACAGTGGACCTCCTACGAGCAGTACTTC. This encodes CASSLGQWTSYEQYF. This sequence joins TRBV19 and TRBJ2-7, with 7 bases aligning to TRBD1. The CDR3 is 15 residues long. CDR1 and CDR2 from the germline V gene are LNHDA and SQIVND (reference sequence). V lost 5 bases to trimming and J lost 0 bases; unmatched junction nucleotides: 7.